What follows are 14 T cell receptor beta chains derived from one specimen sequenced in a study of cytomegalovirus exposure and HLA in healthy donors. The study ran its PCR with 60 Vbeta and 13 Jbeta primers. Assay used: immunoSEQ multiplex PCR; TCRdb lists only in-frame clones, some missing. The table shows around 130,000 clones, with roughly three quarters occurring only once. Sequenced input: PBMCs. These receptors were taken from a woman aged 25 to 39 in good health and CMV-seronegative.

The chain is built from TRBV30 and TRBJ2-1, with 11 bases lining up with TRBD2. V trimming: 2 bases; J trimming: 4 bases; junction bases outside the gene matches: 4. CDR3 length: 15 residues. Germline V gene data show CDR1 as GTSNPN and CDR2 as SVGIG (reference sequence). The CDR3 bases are TGTGCCTGGAGTCCTCTAGCGGGGGGTTACAATGAGCAGTTCTTC. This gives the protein CAWSPLAGGYNEQFF.

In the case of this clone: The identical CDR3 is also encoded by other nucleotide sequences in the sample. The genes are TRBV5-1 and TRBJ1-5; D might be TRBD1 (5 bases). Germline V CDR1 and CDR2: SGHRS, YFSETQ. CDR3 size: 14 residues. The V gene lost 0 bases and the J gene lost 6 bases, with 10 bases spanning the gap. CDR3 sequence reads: CASSLGQGGQPQHF. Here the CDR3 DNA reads TGCGCCAGCAGCTTGGGTCAGGGAGGTCAGCCCCAGCATTTT.

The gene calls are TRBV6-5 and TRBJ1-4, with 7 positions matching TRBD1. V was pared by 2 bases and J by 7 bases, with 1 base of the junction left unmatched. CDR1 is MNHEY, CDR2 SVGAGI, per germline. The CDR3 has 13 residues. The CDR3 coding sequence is TGTGCCAGCAGTTACAGGGGGCCTGAAAAACTGTTTTTT. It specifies CASSYRGPEKLFF.

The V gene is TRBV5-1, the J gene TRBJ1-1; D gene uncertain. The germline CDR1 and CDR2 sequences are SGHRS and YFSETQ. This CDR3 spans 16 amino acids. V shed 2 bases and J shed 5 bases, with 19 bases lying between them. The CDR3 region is CASSFKTRYEVTEAFF. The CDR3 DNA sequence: TGCGCCAGCAGCTTTAAAACACGGTATGAGGTGACTGAAGCTTTCTTT. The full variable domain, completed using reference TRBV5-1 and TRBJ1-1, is KAGVTQTPRYLIKTRGQQVTLSCSPISGHRSVSWYQQTPGQGLQFLFEYFSETQRNKGNFPGRFSGRQFSNSRSEMNVSTLELGDSALYLCASSFKTRYEVTEAFFGQGTRLTVV.

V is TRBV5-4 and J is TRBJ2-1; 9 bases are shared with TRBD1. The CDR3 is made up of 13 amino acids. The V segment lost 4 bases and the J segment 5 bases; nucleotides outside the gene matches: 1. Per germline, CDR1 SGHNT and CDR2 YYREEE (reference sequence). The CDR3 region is CASSRTGDNEQFF. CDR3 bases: TGTGCCAGCAGCCGGACAGGGGACAATGAGCAGTTCTTC.

Here the CDR3 reads CASTLAGGISETQYF. Written as DNA, the CDR3 is TGTGCCAGCACGTTAGCAGGGGGCATATCAGAGACCCAGTACTTC. The rearrangement links TRBV6-4 to TRBJ2-5, with 8 positions matching TRBD1. J gave up 4 bases and V 7 bases, and 11 bases lay outside the gene matches. This CDR3 comprises 15 residues. Germline-derived CDR1 and CDR2 are MRHNA and SNTAGT.

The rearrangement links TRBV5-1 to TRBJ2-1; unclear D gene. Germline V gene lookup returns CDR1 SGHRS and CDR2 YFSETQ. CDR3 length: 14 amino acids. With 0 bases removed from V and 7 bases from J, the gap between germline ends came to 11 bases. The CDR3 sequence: CASSLALPRNEQFF. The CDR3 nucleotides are TGCGCCAGCAGCTTGGCCCTCCCCCGGAATGAGCAGTTCTTC. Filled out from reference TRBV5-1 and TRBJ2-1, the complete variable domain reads KAGVTQTPRYLIKTRGQQVTLSCSPISGHRSVSWYQQTPGQGLQFLFEYFSETQRNKGNFPGRFSGRQFSNSRSEMNVSTLELGDSALYLCASSLALPRNEQFFGPGTRLTVL.

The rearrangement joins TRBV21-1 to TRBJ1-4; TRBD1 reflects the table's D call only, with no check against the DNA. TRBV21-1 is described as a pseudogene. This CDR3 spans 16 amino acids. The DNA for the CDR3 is TGTGCCAGCAGCAAAGACAGGGGGTGGGTTAATGAAAAACTGTTTTTT. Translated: CASSKDRGWVNEKLFF.

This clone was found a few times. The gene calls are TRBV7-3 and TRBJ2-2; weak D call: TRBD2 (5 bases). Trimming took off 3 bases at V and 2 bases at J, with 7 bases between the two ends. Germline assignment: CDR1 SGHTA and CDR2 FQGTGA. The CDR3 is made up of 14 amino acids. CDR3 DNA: TGTGCCAGCAGCTTGGGAGTTAACACCGGGGAGCTGTTTTTT. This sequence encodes CASSLGVNTGELFF. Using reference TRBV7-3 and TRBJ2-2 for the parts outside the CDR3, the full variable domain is GAGVSQTPSNKVTEKGKYVELRCDPISGHTALYWYRQSLGQGPEFLIYFQGTGAADDSGLPNDRFFAVRPEGSVSTLKIQRTERGDSAVYLCASSLGVNTGELFFGEGSRLTVL.

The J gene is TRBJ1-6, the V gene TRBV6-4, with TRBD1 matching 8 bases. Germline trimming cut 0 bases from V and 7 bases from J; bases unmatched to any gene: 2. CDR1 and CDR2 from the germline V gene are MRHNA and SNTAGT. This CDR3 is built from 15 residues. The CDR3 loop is CASSDSGTGNSPLHF. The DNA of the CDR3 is TGTGCCAGCAGTGACTCGGGGACAGGCAATTCACCCCTCCACTTT.

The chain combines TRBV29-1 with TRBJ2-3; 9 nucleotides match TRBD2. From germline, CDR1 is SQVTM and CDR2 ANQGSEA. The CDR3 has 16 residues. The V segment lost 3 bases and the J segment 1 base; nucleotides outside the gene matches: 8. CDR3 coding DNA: TGCAGCGTTGAGGGCGGGAGGGTGCTCGGCACAGATACGCAGTATTTT. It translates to CSVEGGRVLGTDTQYF.

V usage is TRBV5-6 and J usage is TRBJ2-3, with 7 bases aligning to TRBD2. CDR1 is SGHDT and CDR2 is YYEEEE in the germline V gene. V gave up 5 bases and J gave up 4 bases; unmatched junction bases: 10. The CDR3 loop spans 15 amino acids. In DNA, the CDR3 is TGTGCCAGCAGGCTGGGACTATTCGATCCAGATACGCAGTATTTT. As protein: CASRLGLFDPDTQYF.

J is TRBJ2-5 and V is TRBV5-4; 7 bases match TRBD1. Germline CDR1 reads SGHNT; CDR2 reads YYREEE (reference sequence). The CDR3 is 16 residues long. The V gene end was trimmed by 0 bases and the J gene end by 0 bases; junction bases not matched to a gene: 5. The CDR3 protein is CASSLVGRGYQETQYF. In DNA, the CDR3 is TGTGCCAGCAGCTTGGTTGGCAGGGGGTACCAAGAGACCCAGTACTTC.

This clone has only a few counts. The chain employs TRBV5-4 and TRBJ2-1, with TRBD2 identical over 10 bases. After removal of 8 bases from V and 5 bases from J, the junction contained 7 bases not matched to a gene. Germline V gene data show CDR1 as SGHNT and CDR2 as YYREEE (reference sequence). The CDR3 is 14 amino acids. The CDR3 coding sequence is TGTGCCAGTCAACTAGCGGGGACTAACAATGAGCAGTTCTTC. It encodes CASQLAGTNNEQFF.